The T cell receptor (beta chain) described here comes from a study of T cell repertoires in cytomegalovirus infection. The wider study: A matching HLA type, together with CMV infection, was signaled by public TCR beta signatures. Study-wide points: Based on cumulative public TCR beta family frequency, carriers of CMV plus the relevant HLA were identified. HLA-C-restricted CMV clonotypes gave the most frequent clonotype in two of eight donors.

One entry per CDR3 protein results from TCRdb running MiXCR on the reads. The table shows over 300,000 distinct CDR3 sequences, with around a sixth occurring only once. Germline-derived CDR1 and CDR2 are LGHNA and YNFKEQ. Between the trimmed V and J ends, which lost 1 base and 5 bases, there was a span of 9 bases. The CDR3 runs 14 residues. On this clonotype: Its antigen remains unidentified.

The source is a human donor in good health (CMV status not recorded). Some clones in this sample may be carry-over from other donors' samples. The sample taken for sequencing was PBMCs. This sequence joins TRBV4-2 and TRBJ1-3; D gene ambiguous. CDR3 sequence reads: CASSQVTVRNTIYF. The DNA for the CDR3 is TGTGCCAGCAGCCAAGTAACAGTGCGAAACACCATATATTTT.